This TCR beta chain was recovered during a study of post-analysis software for immune sequencing data. Notes on the study in general: TRBV5-6, TRBV5-1 and TRBV20-1 were among 4 or 5 TRBV segments more frequent in patients than controls.

This clonotype was seen only a few times. As yet, its antigen is unknown. Unique molecular identifiers tagged the TCR beta cDNA libraries. TCRdb re-derived calls from the PCR reads in MiXCR, one entry per CDR3 protein. There are about 430,000 distinct CDR3 sequences in the sample; about 40% occur only once, and about 8% lies in the top ten. Germline-derived CDR1 and CDR2 are SGHTA and FQGNSA. There are 15 residues in the CDR3. The V gene end was trimmed by 4 bases and the J gene end by 2 bases; junction bases not matched to a gene: 7. The rearrangement links TRBV7-2 to TRBJ2-5; the match to TRBD2 covers 7 bases. The sequence derives from a girl aged 2-9 years with multiple sclerosis. The sequencing input was blood. This CDR3 is CASSSQGLEQETQYF. In nucleotides, the CDR3 is TGTGCCAGCAGCTCGCAAGGACTAGAGCAAGAGACCCAGTACTTC.